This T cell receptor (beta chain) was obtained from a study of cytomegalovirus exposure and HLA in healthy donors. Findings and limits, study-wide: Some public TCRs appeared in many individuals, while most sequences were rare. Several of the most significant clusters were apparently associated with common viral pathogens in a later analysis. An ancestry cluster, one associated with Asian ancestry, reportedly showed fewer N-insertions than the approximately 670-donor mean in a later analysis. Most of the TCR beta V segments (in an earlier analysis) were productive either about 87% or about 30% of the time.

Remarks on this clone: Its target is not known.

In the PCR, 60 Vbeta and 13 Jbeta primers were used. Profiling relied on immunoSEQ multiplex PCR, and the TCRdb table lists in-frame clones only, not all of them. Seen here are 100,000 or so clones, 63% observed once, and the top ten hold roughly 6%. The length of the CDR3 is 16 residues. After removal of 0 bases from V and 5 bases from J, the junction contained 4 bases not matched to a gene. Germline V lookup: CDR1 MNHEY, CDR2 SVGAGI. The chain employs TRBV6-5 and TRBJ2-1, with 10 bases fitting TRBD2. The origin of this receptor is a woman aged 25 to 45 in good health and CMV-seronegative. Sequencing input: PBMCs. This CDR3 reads CASSYSKRGGHNEQFF. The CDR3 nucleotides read TGTGCCAGCAGTTACTCGAAGCGGGGGGGCCACAATGAGCAGTTCTTC.